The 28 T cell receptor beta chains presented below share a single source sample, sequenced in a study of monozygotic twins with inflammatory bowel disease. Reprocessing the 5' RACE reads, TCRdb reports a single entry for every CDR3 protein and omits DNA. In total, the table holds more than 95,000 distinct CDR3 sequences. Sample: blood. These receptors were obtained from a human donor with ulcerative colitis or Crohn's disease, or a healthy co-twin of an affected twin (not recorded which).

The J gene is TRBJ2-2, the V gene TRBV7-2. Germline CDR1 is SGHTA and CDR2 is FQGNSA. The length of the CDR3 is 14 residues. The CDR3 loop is CASSFVLNTGELFF.

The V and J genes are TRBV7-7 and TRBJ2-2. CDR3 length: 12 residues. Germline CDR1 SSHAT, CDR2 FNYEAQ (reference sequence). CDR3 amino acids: CATFGLTGELFF.

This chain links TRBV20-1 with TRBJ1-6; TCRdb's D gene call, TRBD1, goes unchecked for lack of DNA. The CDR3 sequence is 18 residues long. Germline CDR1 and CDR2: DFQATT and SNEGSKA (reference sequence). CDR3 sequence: CSARPQGQKWSYNSPLHF.

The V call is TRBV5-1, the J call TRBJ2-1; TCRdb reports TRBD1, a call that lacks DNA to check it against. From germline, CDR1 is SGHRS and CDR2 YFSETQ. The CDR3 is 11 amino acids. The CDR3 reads CASSTGSEQFF.

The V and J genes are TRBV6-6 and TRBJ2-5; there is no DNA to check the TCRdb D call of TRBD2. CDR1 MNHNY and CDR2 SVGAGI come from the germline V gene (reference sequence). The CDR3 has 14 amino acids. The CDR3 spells CASSSTRLQETQYF.

CDR3 loop: CASSLDPQGTAEAFF. This rearrangement joins TRBV5-1 to TRBJ1-1; checking the TCRdb D call of TRBD1 is not possible without DNA. The V gene's germline CDR1 is SGHRS and CDR2 YFSETQ. This CDR3 has 15 residues.

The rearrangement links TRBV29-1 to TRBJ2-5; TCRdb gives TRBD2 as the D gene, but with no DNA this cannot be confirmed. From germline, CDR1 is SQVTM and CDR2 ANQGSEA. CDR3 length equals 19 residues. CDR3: CSVDSFIRTSGRLFETQYF. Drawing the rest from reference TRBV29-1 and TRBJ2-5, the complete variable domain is SAVISQKPSRDICQRGTSLTIQCQVDSQVTMMFWYRQQPGQSLTLIATANQGSEATYESGFVIDKFPISRPNLTFSTLTVSNMSPEDSSIYLCSVDSFIRTSGRLFETQYFGPGTRLLVL.

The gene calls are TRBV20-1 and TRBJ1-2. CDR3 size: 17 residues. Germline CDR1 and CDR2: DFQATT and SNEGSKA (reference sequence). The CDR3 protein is CSARDIPRAGKRYGYTF.

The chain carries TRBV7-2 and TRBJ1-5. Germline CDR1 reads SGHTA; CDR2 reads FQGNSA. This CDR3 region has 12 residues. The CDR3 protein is CASSLGTHAQHF.

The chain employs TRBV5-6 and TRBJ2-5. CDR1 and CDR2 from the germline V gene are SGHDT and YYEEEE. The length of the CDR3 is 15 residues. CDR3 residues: CASSLNATPKETQYF.

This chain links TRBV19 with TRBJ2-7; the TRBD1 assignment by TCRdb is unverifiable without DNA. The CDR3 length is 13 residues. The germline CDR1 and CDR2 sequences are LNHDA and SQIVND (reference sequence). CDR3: CASSTGQSTEQYF.

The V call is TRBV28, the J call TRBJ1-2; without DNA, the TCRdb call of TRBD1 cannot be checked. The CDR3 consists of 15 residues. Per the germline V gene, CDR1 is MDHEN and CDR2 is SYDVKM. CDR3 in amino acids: CASRPREGALAGYTF.

This CDR3 reads CASSLRSEQNMQYF. The V call is TRBV5-1, the J call TRBJ2-4. The CDR3 has 14 residues. Germline CDR1 is SGHRS and CDR2 is YFSETQ.

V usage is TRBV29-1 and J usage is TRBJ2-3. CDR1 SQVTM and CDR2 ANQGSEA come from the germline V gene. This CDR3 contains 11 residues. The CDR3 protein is CSVWSTDTQYF.

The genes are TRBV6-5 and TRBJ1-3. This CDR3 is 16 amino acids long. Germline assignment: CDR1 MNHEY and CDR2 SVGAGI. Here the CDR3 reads CASSYRPINTGNTIYF.

CDR3 region: CSARDYRVRDEKLFF. V gene TRBV20-1 combines with J gene TRBJ1-4; TCRdb's D call of TRBD1 is untestable without DNA. The CDR3 runs to 15 residues. Germline values: CDR1 DFQATT, CDR2 SNEGSKA (reference sequence).

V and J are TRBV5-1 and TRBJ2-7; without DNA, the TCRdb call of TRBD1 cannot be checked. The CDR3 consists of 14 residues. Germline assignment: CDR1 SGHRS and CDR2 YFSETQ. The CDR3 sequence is CASSLAGDTYEQYF.

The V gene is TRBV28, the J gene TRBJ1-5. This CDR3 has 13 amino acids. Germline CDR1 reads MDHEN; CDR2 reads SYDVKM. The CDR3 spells CASLLGGNQPQHF.

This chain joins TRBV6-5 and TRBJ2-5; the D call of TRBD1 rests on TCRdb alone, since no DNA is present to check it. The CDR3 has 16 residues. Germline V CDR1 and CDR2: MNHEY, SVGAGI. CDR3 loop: CASSYSSGRGYETQYF.

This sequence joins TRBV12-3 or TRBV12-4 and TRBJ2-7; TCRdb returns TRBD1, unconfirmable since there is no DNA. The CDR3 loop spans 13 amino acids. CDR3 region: CASNRDSSYEQYF.

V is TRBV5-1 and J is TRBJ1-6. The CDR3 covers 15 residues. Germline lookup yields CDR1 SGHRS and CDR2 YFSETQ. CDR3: CASSLDSRTNSPLHF.

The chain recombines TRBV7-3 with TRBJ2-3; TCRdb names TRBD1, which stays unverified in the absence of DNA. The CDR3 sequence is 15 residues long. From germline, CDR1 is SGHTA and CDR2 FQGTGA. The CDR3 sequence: CASSSAPGYTDTQYF.

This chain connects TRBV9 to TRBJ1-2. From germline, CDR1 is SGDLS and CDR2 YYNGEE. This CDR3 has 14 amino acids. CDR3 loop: CASSVGGANYGYTF.

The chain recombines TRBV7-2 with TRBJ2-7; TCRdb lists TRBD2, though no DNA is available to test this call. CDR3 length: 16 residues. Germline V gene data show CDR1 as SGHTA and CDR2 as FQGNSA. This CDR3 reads CASSLVSSGMVHEQYF.

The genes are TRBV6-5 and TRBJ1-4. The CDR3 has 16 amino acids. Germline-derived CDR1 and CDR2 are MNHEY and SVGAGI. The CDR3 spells CASSYSRWGGGEKLFF.

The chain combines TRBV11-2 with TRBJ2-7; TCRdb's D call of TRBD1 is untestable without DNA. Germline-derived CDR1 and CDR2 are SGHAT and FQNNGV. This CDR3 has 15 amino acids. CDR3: CASSPRQGWTYEQYF.

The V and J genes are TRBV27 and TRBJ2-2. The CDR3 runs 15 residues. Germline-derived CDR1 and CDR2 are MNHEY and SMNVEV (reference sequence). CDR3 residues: CASSPETKNTGELFF.

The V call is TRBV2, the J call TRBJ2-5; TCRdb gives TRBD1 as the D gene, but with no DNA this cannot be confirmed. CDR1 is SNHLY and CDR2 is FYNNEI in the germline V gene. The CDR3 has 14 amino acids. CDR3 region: CASSVGRGKETQYF.